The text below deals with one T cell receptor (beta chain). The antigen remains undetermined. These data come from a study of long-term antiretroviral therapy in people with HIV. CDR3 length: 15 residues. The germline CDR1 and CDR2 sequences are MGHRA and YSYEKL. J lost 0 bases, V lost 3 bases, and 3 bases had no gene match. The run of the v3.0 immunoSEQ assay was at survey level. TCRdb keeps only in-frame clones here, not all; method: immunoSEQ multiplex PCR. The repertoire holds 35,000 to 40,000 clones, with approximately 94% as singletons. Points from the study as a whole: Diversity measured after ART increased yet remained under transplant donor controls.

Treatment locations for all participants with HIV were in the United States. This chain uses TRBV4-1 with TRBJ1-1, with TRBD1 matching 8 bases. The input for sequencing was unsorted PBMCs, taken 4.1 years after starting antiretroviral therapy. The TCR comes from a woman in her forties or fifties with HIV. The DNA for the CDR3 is TGCGCCAGCAGCCACTACAGGGGGTTGAACACTGAAGCTTTCTTT. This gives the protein CASSHYRGLNTEAFF.